The 20 T cell receptor beta chains in this list originate from one sample, sequenced in a study of blood T cell repertoires in COVID-19. Libraries were prepared by immunoSEQ multiplex PCR; TCRdb keeps only in-frame clonotypes and omits some of them. Of about 210,000 clones in the sample, around 80% were seen once. The specimen was peripheral blood. The source is a woman between 40 and 55 years old with acute or convalescent COVID-19.

V gene TRBV27 combines with J gene TRBJ2-7; D uncertain. Germline V gene data show CDR1 as MNHEY and CDR2 as SMNVEV (reference sequence). The CDR3 consists of 12 residues. V lost 5 bases, J lost 4 bases, and 9 bases lay in between. The DNA of the CDR3 is TGTGCCAGCAGTGCGCCCCCTTACGAGCAGTACTTC. This codes for CASSAPPYEQYF.

The genes are TRBV29-1 and TRBJ2-1; D perhaps matches TRBD1 (6 bases). The CDR3 sequence is 15 residues long. Germline CDR1 SQVTM, CDR2 ANQGSEA. Trimming took off 4 bases at V and 3 bases at J, with 16 bases between the two ends. CDR3 protein: CSVGSSRGIYNEQFF. In DNA, the CDR3 is TGCAGCGTTGGGAGTAGCAGGGGAATCTACAATGAGCAGTTCTTC.

This clone was observed a single time. This rearrangement joins TRBV7-9 to TRBJ2-7, with D tentatively TRBD1 (6 bases). CDR3 length: 16 residues. The ends were cut back, 4 bases at V and 0 bases at J, with 16 bases in the middle. CDR1 and CDR2 (germline): SEHNR, FQNEAQ (reference sequence). This CDR3 reads CASSSTGDTTSYEQYF. For the CDR3, the DNA is TGTGCCAGCAGCTCCACCGGGGACACAACCTCCTACGAGCAGTACTTC.

The rearrangement uses TRBV10-3 and TRBJ2-5; D unclear. The V gene's germline CDR1 is ENHRY and CDR2 SYGVKD. CDR3 length: 15 residues. V was trimmed by 3 bases and J by 2 bases, leaving 13 bases between them. The CDR3 sequence is CAISDPGDGQETQYF. The DNA of the CDR3 is TGTGCCATCAGTGACCCCGGAGATGGTCAAGAGACCCAGTACTTC.

J is TRBJ1-3 and V is TRBV9, with a weak D call TRBD1 (5 bases). This CDR3 contains 16 residues. Deletions cut 3 bases from V and 0 bases from J, with 13 bases between. Per the germline V gene, CDR1 is SGDLS and CDR2 is YYNGEE. The CDR3 nucleotides are TGTGCCAGCAGCGGTCTTGACAGCTACTCTGGAAACACCATATATTTT. As protein: CASSGLDSYSGNTIYF.

The chain has TRBV9 and TRBJ1-6; D possibly corresponds to TRBD1 (5 bases). The germline V gene has CDR1 SGDLS and CDR2 YYNGEE. The CDR3 extends over 15 amino acids. With 3 bases removed from V and 8 bases from J, the gap between germline ends came to 15 bases. The DNA for the CDR3 is TGTGCCAGCAGCGAAGGGGCCTTGAGAGATTCACCCCTCCACTTT. Its protein product is CASSEGALRDSPLHF. Full variable domain (missing parts from reference TRBV9 and TRBJ1-6): DSGVTQTPKHLITATGQRVTLRCSPRSGDLSVYWYQQSLDQGLQFLIQYYNGEERAKGNILERFSAQQFPDLHSELNLSSLELGDSALYFCASSEGALRDSPLHFGNGTRLTVT.

The CDR3 nucleotides are TGCGCCAGCAGCCCGGGACAGGGAGCTAATGAAAAACTGTTTTTT. Amino acid sequence: CASSPGQGANEKLFF. The V and J genes are TRBV5-1 and TRBJ1-4; 9 bases map to TRBD1. CDR1 and CDR2 (germline): SGHRS, YFSETQ. The CDR3 loop spans 15 amino acids. The junction had 4 bases not matched to a gene; V was cut back by 4 bases and J by 3 bases.

The rearrangement uses TRBV19 and TRBJ1-5; 10 bases agree with TRBD1. Germline CDR1 reads LNHDA; CDR2 reads SQIVND (reference sequence). Trimming cost V 5 bases and J 2 bases; bases outside gene matches: 12. This CDR3 region has 18 residues. The CDR3 is CASSARDRGFGGNQPQHF. In nucleotides, the CDR3 is TGTGCCAGTAGTGCCCGGGACAGGGGATTTGGGGGCAATCAGCCCCAGCATTTT.

J is TRBJ2-1 and V is TRBV9; tentatively, D is TRBD2 (6 bases). Looked up from germline, CDR1 is SGDLS and CDR2 is YYNGEE. Trimming stripped 5 bases from V and 0 bases from J, with 12 bases between. The CDR3 spans 15 residues. CDR3 coding DNA: TGTGCCAGCAGTCGCCTGGGGGGCTCCTACAATGAGCAGTTCTTC. Protein product: CASSRLGGSYNEQFF.

The rearrangement links TRBV5-1 to TRBJ2-5; 13 bases align to TRBD2. J gave up 5 bases and V 4 bases, and 11 bases lay outside the gene matches. Looked up from germline, CDR1 is SGHRS and CDR2 is YFSETQ. CDR3 length: 17 amino acids. In DNA, the CDR3 is TGCGCCAGCAGCAACCCCCGGACTAGCGGGAGAGGCGAGACCCAGTACTTC. Translating gives CASSNPRTSGRGETQYF.

DNA for the CDR3: TGTGCCTGGAGGACTTCCCCGAGGACAGGGGGTACTGAAGCTTTCTTT. It is translated as CAWRTSPRTGGTEAFF. The chain uses TRBV30 and TRBJ1-1; 10 bases are a match to TRBD1. This CDR3 has 16 amino acids. Germline CDR1 reads GTSNPN; CDR2 reads SVGIG (reference sequence). After removal of 3 bases from V and 5 bases from J, the junction contained 12 bases not matched to a gene.

The genes are TRBV2 and TRBJ2-1, with a possible D match to TRBD2 (5 bases). V was shortened by 7 bases and J by 6 bases, with 22 bases between the two germline ends. The CDR3 covers 16 residues. The V gene's germline CDR1 is SNHLY and CDR2 FYNNEI. The CDR3 DNA reads as TGTGCCAGCAAAGGCTACGCCGGGGAGTTAACCAATGAGCAGTTCTTC. Its translation is CASKGYAGELTNEQFF.

This clone appeared many times. The chain has TRBV30 and TRBJ2-1, with 7 bases aligning to TRBD1. The CDR3 extends over 14 amino acids. J lost 3 bases, V lost 8 bases, and 10 bases had no gene match. CDR1 and CDR2 (germline): GTSNPN, SVGIG (reference sequence). CDR3 loop: CARHSGQNYNEQFF. Written as DNA, the CDR3 is TGTGCCCGGCATTCGGGACAGAACTACAATGAGCAGTTCTTC.

The rearrangement uses TRBV19 and TRBJ1-3; perhaps TRBD1 as D (6 bases). The CDR3 contains 17 residues. V gave up 3 bases and J gave up 0 bases, with 15 bases separating them. In germline, CDR1 is LNHDA, CDR2 SQIVND (reference sequence). CDR3 nucleotide sequence: TGTGCCAGTAGTATCAAGTCGGCACAGGGCTCTGGAAACACCATATATTTT. Amino acids: CASSIKSAQGSGNTIYF.

J is TRBJ1-3 and V is TRBV9; D is ambiguous. Trimming left V 4 bases short and J 1 base short, with 6 bases between. The CDR3 is 13 residues long. Germline loops: CDR1 SGDLS, CDR2 YYNGEE. The CDR3 DNA follows: TGTGCCAGCAGCCGGGGTTCTGGAAACACCATATATTTT. Amino acids: CASSRGSGNTIYF.

This clone has a handful of counts. The chain is built from TRBV5-1 and TRBJ2-3; perhaps TRBD1 as D (6 bases). Per the germline V gene, CDR1 is SGHRS and CDR2 is YFSETQ. The length of the CDR3 is 14 residues. The V end was cut by 2 bases, the J end by 7 bases, with 14 bases between. This CDR3 reads CASSLGGLGNTQYF. DNA of the CDR3: TGCGCCAGCAGCTTAGGGGGTCTGGGGAATACGCAGTATTTT.

The rearrangement joins TRBV30 to TRBJ1-2; D is ambiguous. The CDR3 contains 12 residues. CDR1 and CDR2 from the germline V gene are GTSNPN and SVGIG (reference sequence). V lost 2 bases to trimming and J lost 7 bases, with 11 bases between them. CDR3 bases: TGTGCCTGGAGTCCTGGAGTTTCTGGCTACACCTTC. The encoded protein is CAWSPGVSGYTF.

In this sample, this clone turned up many times. The chain links TRBV10-1 to TRBJ2-1; 9 nucleotides agree with TRBD2. The CDR3 loop spans 17 amino acids. V lost 6 bases to trimming and J lost 3 bases; unmatched junction nucleotides: 12. CDR1 is WNHNN, CDR2 SYGVQD, per germline (reference sequence). The CDR3 DNA reads TGCGCCAGCAGCAGAAATAGCGGGAGAGGTGGCTACAATGAGCAGTTCTTC. Translation: CASSRNSGRGGYNEQFF.

The rearrangement joins TRBV18 to TRBJ1-2, with D unresolved. Per the germline V gene, CDR1 is KGHSH and CDR2 is LQKENI. The ends were cut back, 3 bases at V and 4 bases at J, with 6 bases in the middle. The CDR3 has 12 amino acids. For the CDR3, the DNA is TGTGCCAGCTCACCCGACACCTATGGCTACACCTTC. Residues: CASSPDTYGYTF.

In this sample, this clone turned up once. The V call is TRBV9, the J call TRBJ2-3, with a weak D call TRBD2 (5 bases). Germline CDR1 SGDLS, CDR2 YYNGEE. The CDR3 is 15 residues long. V was pared by 0 bases and J by 0 bases, with 8 bases between. CDR3 in amino acids: CASSVGPGSTDTQYF. Here the CDR3 DNA reads TGTGCCAGCAGCGTAGGCCCGGGGAGCACAGATACGCAGTATTTT. Complete variable domain (other parts from reference TRBV9 and TRBJ2-3): DSGVTQTPKHLITATGQRVTLRCSPRSGDLSVYWYQQSLDQGLQFLIQYYNGEERAKGNILERFSAQQFPDLHSELNLSSLELGDSALYFCASSVGPGSTDTQYFGPGTRLTVL.